The 18 T cell receptor beta chains reported below all come from one sample, sequenced in a study of T-cell reconstitution after alpha-beta-depleted transplantation in children. Unique molecular identifiers tagged the TCRbeta library. TCRdb fed the PCR reads into MiXCR, producing one record per CDR3 protein. The table lists hundreds of thousands of distinct CDR3 sequences, 13% of them singletons. This material consisted of PBMCs, mostly from graft donor cells, taken 360 days after TCRalphabeta/CD19-depleted stem cell transplant. These receptors originate from a male patient younger than 18 who had a stem cell transplant for acute myeloid leukemia, so the T cells may come from the graft donor.

The genes are TRBV14 and TRBJ1-4; D not certain. This CDR3 spans 15 amino acids. Germline V gives CDR1 SGHDN, CDR2 FVKESK. V was clipped by 5 bases and J by 4 bases, with 14 bases between them. In DNA, the CDR3 is TGTGCCAGCAGCGAGTATTTGACGGGTAATGAAAAACTGTTTTTT. Protein sequence: CASSEYLTGNEKLFF.

This chain links TRBV10-3 with TRBJ1-5, with 7 bases lining up with TRBD1. Germline CDR1 and CDR2: ENHRY and SYGVKD. This CDR3 has 17 amino acids. Trimming at V came to 3 bases and at J to 0 bases, leaving 8 bases not matched to a gene. This CDR3 reads CAISDARTGISNQPQHF. The DNA for the CDR3 is TGTGCCATCAGTGACGCCCGGACAGGCATTAGCAATCAGCCCCAGCATTTT.

This chain uses TRBV7-2 with TRBJ2-5, with D possibly being TRBD2 (6 bases). Germline lookup yields CDR1 SGHTA and CDR2 FQGNSA. This CDR3 spans 14 amino acids. Trimming took off 2 bases at V and 3 bases at J, with 10 bases between the two ends. The CDR3 is CASSLIGGKETQYF. As DNA, the CDR3 is TGTGCCAGCAGCTTAATTGGCGGGAAAGAGACCCAGTACTTC.

V usage is TRBV7-3 and J usage is TRBJ2-1; 11 bases agree with TRBD2. This CDR3 comprises 15 residues. Germline lookup yields CDR1 SGHTA and CDR2 FQGTGA. The J segment lost 9 bases and the V segment lost 4 bases, leaving 8 bases of the junction unmatched. The CDR3 coding sequence is TGTGCCAGCAGCTACCTAGCGGGAGGTTTGGGTGAGCAGTTCTTC. Amino acids: CASSYLAGGLGEQFF.

This clonotype has just a few counts. The chain links TRBV7-9 to TRBJ2-7; tentatively, D is TRBD1 (5 bases). The germline V gene has CDR1 SEHNR and CDR2 FQNEAQ (reference sequence). The V end lost 8 bases, the J end lost 0 bases, and 8 bases lay between the germline ends. CDR3 size: 12 residues. The CDR3, as DNA: TGTGCCAGCGGGGCGAGCTCCTACGAGCAGTACTTC. Protein product: CASGASSYEQYF.

The chain is built from TRBV12-3 or TRBV12-4 and TRBJ2-7; possible D gene TRBD2, 7 bases. With 0 bases removed from V and 5 bases from J, the gap between germline ends came to 29 bases. This CDR3 is built from 20 residues. The CDR3 loop is CASSLAVGTLRTSSQNEQYF. CDR3 nucleotides: TGTGCCAGCAGTTTAGCCGTTGGGACACTTCGGACTAGTTCGCAAAACGAGCAGTACTTC.

CDR3 region: CASGQFNEQFF. For the CDR3, the DNA is TGTGCTAGTGGCCAGTTCAATGAGCAGTTCTTC. The rearrangement links TRBV12-5 to TRBJ2-1; no clear D gene. Trimming pared 6 bases from V and 6 bases from J, leaving 6 bases between. The CDR3 contains 11 residues. From germline, CDR1 is LGHNT and CDR2 FRNRAP.

In regard to this clonotype: Here the CDR3 omits its conserved ending phenylalanine or tryptophan, so a read error is the likely source. The DNA is left out, because the CDR3 cannot be placed on it with certainty; the CDR3 is given as TCRdb lists it. This sequence joins TRBV2 and TRBJ2-3; TRBD2, as called in the table, went unchecked against the DNA. CDR1 is SNHLY, CDR2 FYNNEI, per germline. The CDR3 length equals 9 residues, ends included. The chain's CDR3 is CASSTSNLD.

The V and J genes are TRBV20-1 and TRBJ2-7; 11 bases agree with TRBD2. The junction had 9 bases not matched to a gene; V was cut back by 5 bases and J by 0 bases. The CDR3 has 16 amino acids. CDR1 DFQATT and CDR2 SNEGSKA come from the germline V gene (reference sequence). The CDR3 sequence is CSAGTSGSARSYEQYF. The CDR3, as DNA: TGCAGTGCTGGAACTAGCGGGAGTGCCCGCTCCTACGAGCAGTACTTC.

This clonotype is a singleton in its sample. The chain carries TRBV6-1 and TRBJ2-7, with 7 bases that match TRBD1. V gave up 5 bases and J gave up 5 bases; unmatched junction bases: 6. The CDR3 has 13 amino acids. Looked up from germline, CDR1 is MNHNS and CDR2 is SASEGT. As DNA, the CDR3 is TGTGCCAGCAGTACGACAGGGTTTGACGAGCAGTACTTC. This encodes CASSTTGFDEQYF.

The chain is built from TRBV27 and TRBJ2-5; no clear D gene. V shed 8 bases and J shed 7 bases, with 14 bases lying between them. The germline V gene has CDR1 MNHEY and CDR2 SMNVEV (reference sequence). The CDR3 is 12 residues long. The CDR3 loop reads CASSSRVGTQYF. CDR3 DNA sequence: TGTGCCAGCTCGAGCCGTGTGGGGACCCAGTACTTC.

With respect to this clonotype: A much larger clonotype is one base distant, so this may be a read error. V usage is TRBV7-3 and J usage is TRBJ1-1; D unclear. Germline loops: CDR1 SGHTA, CDR2 FQGTGA. The CDR3 contains 15 residues. The ends were cut back, 0 bases at V and 9 bases at J, with 17 bases in the middle. The CDR3 loop is CASSLTTSGLGKAFF. The CDR3, as DNA: TGTGCCAGCAGCTTAACGACGAGTGGACTGGGTAAAGCTTTCTTT.

This clonotype occurred a few times. The chain couples TRBV15 to TRBJ1-1, with a possible D match to TRBD1 (6 bases). The CDR3 is 15 amino acids. Germline V gives CDR1 LNHNV, CDR2 YYDKDF (reference sequence). V lost 6 bases and J 4 bases, leaving 18 bases between the germline ends. CDR3 loop: CATRKTQGPGTEAFF. The DNA for the CDR3 is TGTGCCACCAGAAAAACCCAGGGGCCCGGCACTGAAGCTTTCTTT.

The genes are TRBV19 and TRBJ2-5; D may be TRBD1 (6 bases). The CDR3 is 17 amino acids. Germline V gene sequence: CDR1 LNHDA, CDR2 SQIVND (reference sequence). Deletions cut 3 bases from V and 0 bases from J, with 17 bases between. The DNA of the CDR3 is TGTGCCAGTAGTATGATGGGGGCCGGGACGTACCAAGAGACCCAGTACTTC. Its translation is CASSMMGAGTYQETQYF.

The sample holds a few counts of this clonotype. The chain is built from TRBV29-1 and TRBJ2-5; D gene uncertain. Germline CDR1 is SQVTM and CDR2 is ANQGSEA. The V end was cut by 4 bases, the J end by 4 bases, with 10 bases between. The CDR3 runs 12 residues. DNA for the CDR3: TGCAGCGTTGGAAAAGGGCCAGAGACCCAGTACTTC. It translates to CSVGKGPETQYF.

This chain joins TRBV4-3 and TRBJ2-7; TRBD2 agrees at 10 bases. The CDR3 extends over 14 amino acids. CDR1 is LGHNA and CDR2 is YSLEER in the germline V gene. V was clipped by 4 bases and J by 4 bases; unmatched bases: 4. Written as DNA, the CDR3 is TGCGCCAGCAGCCGCGCTAGCGGGAGTTACGAGCAGTACTTC. This sequence encodes CASSRASGSYEQYF.

The genes are TRBV5-1 and TRBJ2-1; 10 bases agree with TRBD2. The length of the CDR3 is 18 residues. Germline lookup yields CDR1 SGHRS and CDR2 YFSETQ. Losses at the gene ends were 2 bases for V and 8 bases for J; bases not matched to a gene: 16. CDR3 DNA sequence: TGCGCCAGCAGCTTAGGACCCATAGCGGGAGGAATGGTGGATGAGCAGTTCTTC. Its translation is CASSLGPIAGGMVDEQFF.

The V gene is TRBV5-4, the J gene TRBJ2-5, with D perhaps given as TRBD1 or TRBD2 (5 bases each). The ends were cut back, 0 bases at V and 0 bases at J, with 15 bases in the middle. Germline CDR1 and CDR2: SGHNT and YYREEE (reference sequence). This CDR3 comprises 17 residues. The CDR3 region has the DNA TGTGCCAGCAGCTTGGGGGGACGGTGGGGTAACCAAGAGACCCAGTACTTC. The encoded protein is CASSLGGRWGNQETQYF. The full variable domain, rest sourced from reference TRBV5-4 and TRBJ2-5, is ETGVTQSPTHLIKTRGQQVTLRCSSQSGHNTVSWYQQALGQGPQFIFQYYREEENGRGNFPPRFSGLQFPNYSSELNVNALELDDSALYLCASSLGGRWGNQETQYFGPGTRLLVL.